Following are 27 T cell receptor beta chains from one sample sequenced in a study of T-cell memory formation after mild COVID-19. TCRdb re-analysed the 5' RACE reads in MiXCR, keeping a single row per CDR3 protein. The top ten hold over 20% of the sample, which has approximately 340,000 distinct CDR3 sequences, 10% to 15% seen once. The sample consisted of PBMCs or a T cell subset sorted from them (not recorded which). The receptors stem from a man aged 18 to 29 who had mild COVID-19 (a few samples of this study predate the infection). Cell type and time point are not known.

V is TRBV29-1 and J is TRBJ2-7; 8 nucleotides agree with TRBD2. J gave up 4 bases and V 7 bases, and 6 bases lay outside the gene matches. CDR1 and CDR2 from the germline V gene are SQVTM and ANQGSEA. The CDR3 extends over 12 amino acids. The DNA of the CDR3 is TGCAGCGCCCGGACTAGCCCATACGAGCAGTACTTC. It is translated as CSARTSPYEQYF.

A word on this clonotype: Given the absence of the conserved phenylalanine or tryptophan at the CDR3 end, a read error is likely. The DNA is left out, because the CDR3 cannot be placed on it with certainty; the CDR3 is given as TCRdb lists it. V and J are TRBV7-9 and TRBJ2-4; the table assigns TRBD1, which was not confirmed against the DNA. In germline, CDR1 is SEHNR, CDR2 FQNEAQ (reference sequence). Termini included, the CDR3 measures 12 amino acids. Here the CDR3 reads CASSLTGGELLL.

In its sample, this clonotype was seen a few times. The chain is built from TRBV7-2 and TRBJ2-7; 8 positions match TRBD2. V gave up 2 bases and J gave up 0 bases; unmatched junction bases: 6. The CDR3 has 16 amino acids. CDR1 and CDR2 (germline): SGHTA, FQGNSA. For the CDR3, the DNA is TGTGCCAGCAGCTTACAGTTAGCGGGGTCCTCCTACGAGCAGTACTTC. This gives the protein CASSLQLAGSSYEQYF.

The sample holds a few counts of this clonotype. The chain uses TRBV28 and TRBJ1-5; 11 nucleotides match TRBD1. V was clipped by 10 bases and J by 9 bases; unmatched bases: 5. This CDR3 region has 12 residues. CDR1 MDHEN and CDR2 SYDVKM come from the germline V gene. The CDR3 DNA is TGTGCCACCGGGACAGGGGGTACGCCCCAGCATTTT. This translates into CATGTGGTPQHF.

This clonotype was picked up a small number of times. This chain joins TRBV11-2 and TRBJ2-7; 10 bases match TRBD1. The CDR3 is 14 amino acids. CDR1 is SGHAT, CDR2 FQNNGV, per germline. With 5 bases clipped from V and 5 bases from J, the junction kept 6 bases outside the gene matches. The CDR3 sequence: CASSLDRGINEQYV. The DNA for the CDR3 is TGTGCCAGCAGCCTGGACAGGGGGATTAACGAGCAGTACGTC.

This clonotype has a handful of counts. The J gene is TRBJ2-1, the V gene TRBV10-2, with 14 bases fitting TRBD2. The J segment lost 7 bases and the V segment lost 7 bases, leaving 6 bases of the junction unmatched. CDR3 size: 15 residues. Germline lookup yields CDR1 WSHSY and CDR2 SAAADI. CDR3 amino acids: CASKRLAGGLNEQFF. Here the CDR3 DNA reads TGCGCCAGCAAAAGACTAGCGGGGGGGCTGAATGAGCAGTTCTTC.

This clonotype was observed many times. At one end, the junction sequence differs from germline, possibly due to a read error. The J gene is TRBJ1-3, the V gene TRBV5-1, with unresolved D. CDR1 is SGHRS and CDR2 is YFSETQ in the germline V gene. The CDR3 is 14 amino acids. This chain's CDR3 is CASSLGDSGNTIYF. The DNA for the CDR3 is TGTGCCAGCAGCCTCGGGGACTCTGGAAACACCATATATTTT.

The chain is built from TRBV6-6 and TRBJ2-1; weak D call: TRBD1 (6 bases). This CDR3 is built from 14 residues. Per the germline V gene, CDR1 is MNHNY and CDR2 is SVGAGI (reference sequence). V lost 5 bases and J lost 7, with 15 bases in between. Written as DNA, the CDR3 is TGTGCCAGCAGTACCCCAGACAGGAATAATGAGCAGTTCTTC. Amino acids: CASSTPDRNNEQFF.

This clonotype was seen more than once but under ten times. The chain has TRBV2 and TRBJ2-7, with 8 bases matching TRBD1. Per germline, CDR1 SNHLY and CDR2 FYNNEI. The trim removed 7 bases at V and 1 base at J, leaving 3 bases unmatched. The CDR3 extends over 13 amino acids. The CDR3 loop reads CASTGQGSYEQYF. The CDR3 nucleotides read TGTGCCAGCACCGGACAGGGATCCTACGAGCAGTACTTC. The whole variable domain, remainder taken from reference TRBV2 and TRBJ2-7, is EPEVTQTPSHQVTQMGQEVILRCVPISNHLYFYWYRQILGQKVEFLVSFYNNEISEKSEIFDDQFSVERPDGSNFTLKIRSTKLEDSAMYFCASTGQGSYEQYFGPGTRLTVT.

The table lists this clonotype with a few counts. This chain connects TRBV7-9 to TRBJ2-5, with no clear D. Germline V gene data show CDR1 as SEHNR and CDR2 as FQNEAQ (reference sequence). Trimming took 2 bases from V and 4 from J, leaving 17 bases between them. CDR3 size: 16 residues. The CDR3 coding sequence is TGTGCCAGCAGCTTATGGATTTCCGTTTACGCAGAGACCCAGTACTTC. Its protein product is CASSLWISVYAETQYF.

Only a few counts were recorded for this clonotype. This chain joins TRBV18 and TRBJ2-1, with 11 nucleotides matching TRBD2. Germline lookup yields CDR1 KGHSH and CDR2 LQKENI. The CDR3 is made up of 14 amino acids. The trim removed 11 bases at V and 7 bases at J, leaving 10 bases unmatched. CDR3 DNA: TGTGCCTGCAATAGCGGGGGGGCGAGGAATGAGCAGTTCTTC. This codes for CACNSGGARNEQFF.

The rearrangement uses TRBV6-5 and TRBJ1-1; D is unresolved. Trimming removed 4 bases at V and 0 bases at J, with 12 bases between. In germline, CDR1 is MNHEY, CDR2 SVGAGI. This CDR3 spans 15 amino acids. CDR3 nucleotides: TGTGCCAGCAGTTTGAGGTTCACCATGAACACTGAAGCTTTCTTT. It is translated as CASSLRFTMNTEAFF.

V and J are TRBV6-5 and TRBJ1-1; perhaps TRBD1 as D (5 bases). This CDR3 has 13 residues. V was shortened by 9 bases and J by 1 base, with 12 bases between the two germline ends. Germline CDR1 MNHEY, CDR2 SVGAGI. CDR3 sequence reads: CASKQAGNTEAFF. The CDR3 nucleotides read TGTGCCAGTAAACAGGCCGGGAACACTGAAGCTTTCTTT.

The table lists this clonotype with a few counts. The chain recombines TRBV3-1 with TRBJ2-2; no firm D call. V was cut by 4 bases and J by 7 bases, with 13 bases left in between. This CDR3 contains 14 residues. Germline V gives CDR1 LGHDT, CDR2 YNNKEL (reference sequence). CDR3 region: CASSRRESGGELFF. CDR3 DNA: TGTGCCAGCAGCCGCCGAGAGAGTGGCGGGGAGCTGTTTTTT.

CDR3 in amino acids: CASTNFRTGGDGYTF. The CDR3 coding sequence is TGTGCCAGCACGAACTTCCGGACAGGGGGTGATGGCTACACCTTC. V and J are TRBV6-6 and TRBJ1-2; 10 bases are shared with TRBD1. The CDR3 extends over 15 amino acids. Germline values: CDR1 MNHNY, CDR2 SVGAGI (reference sequence). J gave up 6 bases and V 7 bases, and 11 bases lay outside the gene matches.

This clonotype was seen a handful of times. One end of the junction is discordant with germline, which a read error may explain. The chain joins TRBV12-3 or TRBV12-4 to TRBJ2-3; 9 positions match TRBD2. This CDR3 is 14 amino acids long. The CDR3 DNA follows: TGTGCCAGCAGTATAGCGGGGGCGGCAGATACGCAGTATTTT. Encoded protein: CASSIAGAADTQYF.

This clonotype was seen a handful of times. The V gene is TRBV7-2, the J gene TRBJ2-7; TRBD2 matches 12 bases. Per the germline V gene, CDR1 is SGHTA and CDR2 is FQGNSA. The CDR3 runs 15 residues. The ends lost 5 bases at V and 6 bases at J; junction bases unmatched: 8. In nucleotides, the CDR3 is TGTGCCAGCAGCACTAGCGGGGGGCCCTGGGGCGAGCAGTACTTC. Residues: CASSTSGGPWGEQYF. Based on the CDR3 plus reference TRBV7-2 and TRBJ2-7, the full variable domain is GAGVSQSPSNKVTEKGKDVELRCDPISGHTALYWYRQSLGQGLEFLIYFQGNSAPDKSGLPSDRFSAERTGGSVSTLTIQRTQQEDSAVYLCASSTSGGPWGEQYFGPGTRLTVT.

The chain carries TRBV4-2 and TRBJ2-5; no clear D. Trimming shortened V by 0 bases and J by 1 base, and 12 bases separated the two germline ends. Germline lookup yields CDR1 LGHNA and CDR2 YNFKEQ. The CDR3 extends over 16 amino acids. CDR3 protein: CASSQDPAVLQETQYF. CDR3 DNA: TGTGCCAGCAGCCAAGATCCGGCAGTCCTCCAAGAGACCCAGTACTTC.

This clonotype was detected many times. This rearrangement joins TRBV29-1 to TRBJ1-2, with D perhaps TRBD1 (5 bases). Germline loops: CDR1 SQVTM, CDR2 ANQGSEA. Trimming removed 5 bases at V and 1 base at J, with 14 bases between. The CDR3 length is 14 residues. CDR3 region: CSVSIGGNNYGYTF. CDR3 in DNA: TGCAGCGTTAGTATCGGGGGAAATAACTATGGCTACACCTTC.

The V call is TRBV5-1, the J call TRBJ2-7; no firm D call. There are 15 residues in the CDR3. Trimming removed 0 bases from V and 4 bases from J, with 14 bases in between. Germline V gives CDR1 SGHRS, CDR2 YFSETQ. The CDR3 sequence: CASSLVGSQTYEQYF. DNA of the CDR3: TGCGCCAGCAGCTTGGTAGGGTCACAAACGTACGAGCAGTACTTC.

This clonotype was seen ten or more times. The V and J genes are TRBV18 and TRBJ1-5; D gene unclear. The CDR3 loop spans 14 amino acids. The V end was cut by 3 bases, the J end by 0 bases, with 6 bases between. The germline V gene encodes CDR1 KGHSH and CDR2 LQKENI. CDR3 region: CASSPDYSNQPQHF. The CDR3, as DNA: TGTGCCAGCTCACCTGATTATAGCAATCAGCCCCAGCATTTT.

CDR3 residues: CASSLGLSQGWEKLFF. CDR3 sequence (DNA): TGCGCCAGCAGCTTGGGACTTTCGCAGGGTTGGGAAAAACTGTTTTTT. J is TRBJ1-4 and V is TRBV5-1, with a weak D call TRBD1 (5 bases). This CDR3 has 16 residues. Between the trimmed V and J ends, which lost 0 bases and 8 bases, there was a span of 17 bases. Per the germline V gene, CDR1 is SGHRS and CDR2 is YFSETQ.

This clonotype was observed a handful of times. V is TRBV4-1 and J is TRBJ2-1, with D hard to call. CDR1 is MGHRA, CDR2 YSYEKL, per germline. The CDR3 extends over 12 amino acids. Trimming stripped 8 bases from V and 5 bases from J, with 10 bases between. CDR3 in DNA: TGCGCCAGCCAGGCAGCGAACAATGAGCAGTTCTTC. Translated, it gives CASQAANNEQFF.

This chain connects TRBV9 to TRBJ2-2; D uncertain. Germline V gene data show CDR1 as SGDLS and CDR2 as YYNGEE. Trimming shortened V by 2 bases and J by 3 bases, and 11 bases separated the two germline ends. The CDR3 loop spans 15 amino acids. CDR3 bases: TGTGCCAGCAGCGTCGAAAATTACTACACCGGGGAGCTGTTTTTT. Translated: CASSVENYYTGELFF.

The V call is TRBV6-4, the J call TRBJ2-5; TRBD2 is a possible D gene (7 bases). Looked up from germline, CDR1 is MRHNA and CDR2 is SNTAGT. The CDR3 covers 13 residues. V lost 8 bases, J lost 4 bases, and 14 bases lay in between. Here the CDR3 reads CASGRGGRETQYF. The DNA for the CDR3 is TGTGCCAGCGGGAGGGGGGGGCGAGAGACCCAGTACTTC.

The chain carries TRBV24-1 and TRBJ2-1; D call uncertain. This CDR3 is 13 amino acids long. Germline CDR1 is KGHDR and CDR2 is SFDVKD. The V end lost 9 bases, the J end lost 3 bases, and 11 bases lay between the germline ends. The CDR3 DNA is TGTGCCACCGGCGTTGGTAACTACAATGAGCAGTTCTTC. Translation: CATGVGNYNEQFF.

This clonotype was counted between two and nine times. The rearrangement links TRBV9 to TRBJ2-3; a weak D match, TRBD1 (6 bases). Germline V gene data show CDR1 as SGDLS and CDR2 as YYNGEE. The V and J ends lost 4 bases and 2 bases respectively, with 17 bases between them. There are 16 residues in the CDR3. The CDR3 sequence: CASSYGQTKVTDTQYF. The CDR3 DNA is TGTGCCAGCAGCTACGGACAGACCAAGGTCACAGATACGCAGTATTTT.